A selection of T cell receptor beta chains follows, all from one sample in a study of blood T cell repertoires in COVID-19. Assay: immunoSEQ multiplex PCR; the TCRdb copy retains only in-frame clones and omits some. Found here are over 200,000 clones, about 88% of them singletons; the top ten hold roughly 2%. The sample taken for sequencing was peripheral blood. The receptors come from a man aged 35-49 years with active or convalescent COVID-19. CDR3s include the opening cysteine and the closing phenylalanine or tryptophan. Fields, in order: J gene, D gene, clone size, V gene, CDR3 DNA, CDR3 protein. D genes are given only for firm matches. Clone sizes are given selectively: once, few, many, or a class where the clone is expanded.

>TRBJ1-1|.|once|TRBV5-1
TGCGCCAGCAGCTTGTCCCCAGGGAACACTGAAGCTTTCTTT
CASSLSPGNTEAFF
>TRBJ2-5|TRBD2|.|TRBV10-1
TGCGCCAGCAGTGATCGGACTAGCGGGTTTGGTACCCAGTACTTC
CASSDRTSGFGTQYF
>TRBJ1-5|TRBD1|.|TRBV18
TGTGCCAGCTCACCAGTCCGGACAGGGGCTTCTAGCAATCAGCCCCAGCATTTT
CASSPVRTGASSNQPQHF
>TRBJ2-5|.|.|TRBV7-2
TGTGCCAGCAGTCCTACACAGCAGACCCAGTACTTC
CASSPTQQTQYF
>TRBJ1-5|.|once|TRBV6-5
TGTGCCAGCAGTTCGGACGGGGAAAATCAGCCCCAGCATTTT
CASSSDGENQPQHF
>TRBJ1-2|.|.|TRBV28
TGTGCCAGCAGTTTGACCGGGTCAGACTATGGCTACACCTTC
CASSLTGSDYGYTF
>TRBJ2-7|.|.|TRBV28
TGTGCCAGCAGCCCTCTGACAGCCTCCTACGAGCAGTACTTC
CASSPLTASYEQYF
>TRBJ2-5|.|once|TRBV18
TGTGCCAGCTCCCCTCAGACAGGTCCGACGGAGACCCAGTACTTC
CASSPQTGPTETQYF
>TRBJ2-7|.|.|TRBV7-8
TGTGCCAGCACCTCCGAGTACGAGCAGTACTTC
CASTSEYEQYF
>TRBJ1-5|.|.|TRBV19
TGTGCCAGTAGTATCTTGCAGGGCCGGCAGCCCCAGCATTTT
CASSILQGRQPQHF
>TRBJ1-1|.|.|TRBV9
TGTGCCAGCAGCGTAGTTGGGGGGACCGGATTAACTGAAGCTTTCTTT
CASSVVGGTGLTEAFF
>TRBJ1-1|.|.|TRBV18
TGTGCCAGCTCACTAGAACAGGGAGTGAGAGCTTTCTTT
CASSLEQGVRAFF
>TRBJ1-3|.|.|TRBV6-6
TGTGCCAGCAGCCTCGCAGGAAGCTCTGGAAACACCATATATTTT
CASSLAGSSGNTIYF
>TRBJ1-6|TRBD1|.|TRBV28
TGTGCCAGCAGTTTACGGGACAGGGATAGTTCACCCCTCCACTTT
CASSLRDRDSSPLHF
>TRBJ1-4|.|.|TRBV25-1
TGTGCCAGCAGTGAAACGGTGGGGGCAAGGGAAAAACTGTTTTTT
CASSETVGAREKLFF
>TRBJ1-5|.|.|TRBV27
TGTGCCAGCAGTTTAAGGGGTAGCAATCAGCCCCAGCATTTT
CASSLRGSNQPQHF
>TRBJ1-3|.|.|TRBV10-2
TGCGCCAGCAGCCCATTCGGGGGGCTAACCCACTCTGGAAACACCATATATTTT
CASSPFGGLTHSGNTIYF
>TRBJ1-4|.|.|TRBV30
TGTGCCTGGAGTGACGGCAGGGTCCTGAATGAAAAACTGTTTTTT
CAWSDGRVLNEKLFF
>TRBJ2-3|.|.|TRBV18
TGTGCCAGCTCACCTGGACTGGGAAGCACAGATACGCAGTATTTT
CASSPGLGSTDTQYF
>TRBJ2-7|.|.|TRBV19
TGTGCCAGTAGTTTTGCACTGGGCTTTGGTTACGAGCAGTACTTC
CASSFALGFGYEQYF
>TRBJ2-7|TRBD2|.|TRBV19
TGTGCCAGTAGTAACCCGGGAGGGCCCCACGAGCAGTACTTC
CASSNPGGPHEQYF
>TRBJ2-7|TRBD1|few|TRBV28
TGTGCCAGCAGGATTGGACAGGATAATCAGCTAGCCTACGAGCAGTACTTC
CASRIGQDNQLAYEQYF
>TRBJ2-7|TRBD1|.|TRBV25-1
TGTGCCAGCAGTGAACAAGGGGGCCTGGGGGCCTACGAGCAGTACTTC
CASSEQGGLGAYEQYF
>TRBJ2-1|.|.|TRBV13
TGTGCCAGCAGCCCAGGGATCGGCTCCTACAATGAGCAGTTCTTC
CASSPGIGSYNEQFF
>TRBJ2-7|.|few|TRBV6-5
TGTGCCAGCAGTTTCCCCGGCTACGAGCAGTACTTC
CASSFPGYEQYF
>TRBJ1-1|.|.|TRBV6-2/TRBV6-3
TGTGCCAGCAGTTACGAGAGTCACACAGGGAAGGGTGAAAATGAAGCTTTCTTT
CASSYESHTGKGENEAFF
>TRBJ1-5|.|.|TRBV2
TGTGCCAGCCATTTGGAGGAGGATCAGCCCCAGCATTTT
CASHLEEDQPQHF
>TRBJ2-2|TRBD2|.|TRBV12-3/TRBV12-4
TGTGCCAGCGGCGGGAGGGCCACCGGGGAGCTGTTTTTT
CASGGRATGELFF
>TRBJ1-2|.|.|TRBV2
TGTGCCAGCAGTGAAGAAGGGGCTATCTATGGCTACACCTTC
CASSEEGAIYGYTF
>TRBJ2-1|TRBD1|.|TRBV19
TGTGCCAGTAGTGGGAGGACAGGGAATGAGCAGTTCTTC
CASSGRTGNEQFF
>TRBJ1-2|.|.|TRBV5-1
TGCGCCAGCAGCTTGGGGCAGGGGCCGGGGGGCTACACCTTC
CASSLGQGPGGYTF
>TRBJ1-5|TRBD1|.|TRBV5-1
TGCGCCAGCAGCTTGTCACAGGGGGATCAGCCCCAGCATTTT
CASSLSQGDQPQHF
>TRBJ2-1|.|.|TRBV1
TGCACCAGCAGCCCCACGACTAGCGGGAGGCCTAACACCCCTAATGAGCAGTTCTTC
CTSSPTTSGRPNTPNEQFF
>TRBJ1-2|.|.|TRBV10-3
TGTGCCATCAGTGAGTCGACAAGGGGTGATGGCTACACCTTC
CAISESTRGDGYTF
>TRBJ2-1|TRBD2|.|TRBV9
TGTGCCAGCAGCGTAGATCCCGGGACTAGCAACAATGAGCAGTTCTTC
CASSVDPGTSNNEQFF
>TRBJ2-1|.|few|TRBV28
TGTGCCAGCAGTCTTACGAGAGGCCCGGGAGTGCAGAGGAATGAGCAGTTCTTC
CASSLTRGPGVQRNEQFF
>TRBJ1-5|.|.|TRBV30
TGTGCCTGGAGCCGAGGATCAAATAGCAATCAGCCCCAGCATTTT
CAWSRGSNSNQPQHF
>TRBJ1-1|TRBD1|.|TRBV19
TGTGCCAGTTACAGGGGGAACACTGAAGCTTTCTTT
CASYRGNTEAFF
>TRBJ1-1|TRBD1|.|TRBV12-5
TGTGCTAGTGAAGTAACAGGGGGAGGGTCTGAAGCTTTCTTT
CASEVTGGGSEAFF
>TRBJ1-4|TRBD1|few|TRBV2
TGTGCCAGCAGTGCCCGTGGGACAGCTTCAACTAATGAAAAACTGTTTTTT
CASSARGTASTNEKLFF
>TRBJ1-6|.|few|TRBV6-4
TGTGCCAGCAGTGACACCGGGATGAGCTCCTATAATTCACCCCTCCACTTT
CASSDTGMSSYNSPLHF
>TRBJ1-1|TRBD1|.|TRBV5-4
TGTGCCAGCAGCCTGTGGGGACAGGGGAACACTGAAGCTTTCTTT
CASSLWGQGNTEAFF
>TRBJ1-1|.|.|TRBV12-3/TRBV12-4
TGTGCCAGCAGTCCAAGGGGCCGAACTGAAGCTTTCTTT
CASSPRGRTEAFF
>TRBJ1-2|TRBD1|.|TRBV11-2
TGTGCCAGCAGCTCCGGACAGGGAGGCTATGGCTACACCTTC
CASSSGQGGYGYTF
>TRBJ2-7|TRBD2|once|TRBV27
TGTGCCAGCAGCTCGTCCGGACTAGCGGGGGGACCCTACGAGCAGTACTTC
CASSSSGLAGGPYEQYF
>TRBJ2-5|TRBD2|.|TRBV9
TGTGCCAGCAGCGTAGAGGAGCGGGGGGGTAAGGAGACCCAGTACTTC
CASSVEERGGKETQYF
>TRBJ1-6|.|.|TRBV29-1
TGCAGCGTTAGGTTAGGCTCGAACCGGAGCTCCTATAATTCACCCCTCCACTTT
CSVRLGSNRSSYNSPLHF
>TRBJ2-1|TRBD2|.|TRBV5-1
TGCGCCAGCAGCTATGGTCCAGCGGGAGTTGACGATGAGCAGTTCTTC
CASSYGPAGVDDEQFF
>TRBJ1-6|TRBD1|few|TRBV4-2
TGTGCCAGCAGCCGGTCCGGGACAGGAAATTCACCCCTCCACTTT
CASSRSGTGNSPLHF